In this sample, the clone carrying this T cell receptor (beta chain) turned up a few times. Its antigen remains unidentified. This sample was taken from a study of post-analysis software for immune sequencing data. Study background: The disease courses spanned relapsing-remitting, secondary progressive and progressive-relapsing forms of multiple sclerosis.

Findings and caveats of the study: TRBV5-6, TRBV5-1 and TRBV20-1 were among roughly 5 TRBV segments more frequent in patients than controls. Strong co-clustering by F measure was evident for samples that had been prepared in the same batch. People with multiple sclerosis had a significantly lower normalized Chao1 diversity than controls did.

This CDR3 is built from 14 residues. Trimming cost V 3 bases and J 2 bases, with 9 bases left between them. Germline V gene sequence: CDR1 LGHDT, CDR2 YNNKEL (reference sequence). Unique molecular identifiers had been added to the TCR beta cDNA libraries. cDNA molecules numbering about 480,000 came from around 1 to 10 million T cells. MiXCR, applied by TCRdb to the PCR reads, yields one record per CDR3 protein. The sample records around 500,000 distinct CDR3 sequences, around 34% being singletons. The sequencing input was blood. This rearrangement joins TRBV3-1 to TRBJ2-3, with unresolved D. This clonotype was sampled from a girl under 18 with multiple sclerosis. The CDR3 region has the DNA TGTGCCAGCAGCCAGGCAGCCGACACAGATACGCAGTATTTT. Translating it yields CASSQAADTDTQYF.